The source of this T cell receptor beta chain is a study of T cells in Graves' hyperthyroidism and ophthalmopathy. Overall study context: Peripheral blood was collected at initial diagnosis, before any treatment.

Trimming removed 2 bases from V and 6 bases from J; junction bases left unmatched: 7. Germline lookup yields CDR1 MNHEY and CDR2 SVGAGI. This CDR3 region has 14 residues. The CDR3 regions of TCR beta were amplified from RNA transcripts. The HTBI primer set was used in a first-round RT-PCR of the TCR CDR3. TCRdb redid the calling of the multiplex PCR reads with MiXCR, one entry per CDR3 protein. The table includes 500,000 to 700,000 distinct CDR3 sequences, over 15% detected once. The chain is built from TRBV6-5 and TRBJ2-7; 7 bases fit TRBD2. The sequenced sample was blood. This clonotype was sampled from a woman between 18 and 29 years old with Graves' hyperthyroidism. CDR3 coding DNA: TGTGCCAGCAGTTACACGGCGGGAGCTCTCGAGCAGTACTTC. Residues: CASSYTAGALEQYF.